This is a list of T cell receptor beta chains from one sample in a study of regulatory T cells in long-lasting Graves disease. In TCRdb, the multiplex PCR reads were re-called with MiXCR into one record per CDR3 protein. The sample records approximately 380,000 distinct CDR3 sequences, roughly 20% being singletons. This specimen consisted of peripheral blood mononuclear cells (PBMCs), obtained when the disease was refractory, from a patient treated with antithyroid drugs. These receptors all come from a female donor with Graves disease. CDR3s include the opening cysteine and the closing phenylalanine or tryptophan. The D gene is left open where the match is weak. For some rows the clone size is stated as once, few or many, or as a class when expanded; others skip it.

d_gene: TRBD1
abundance: few
j_gene: TRBJ2-2
v_gene: TRBV24-1
CDR3nt: TGTGCCACCAGTGGGGACAGGGAGATTTGGAACACCGGGGAGCTGTTTTTT
CDR3aa: CATSGDREIWNTGELFF

d_gene: TRBD1
abundance: many
j_gene: TRBJ2-7
v_gene: TRBV14
CDR3nt: TGTGCCAGCAGCTATGAACAGGGGGCCTCCTACGAGCAGTACTTC
CDR3aa: CASSYEQGASYEQYF

d_gene: -
abundance: many
j_gene: TRBJ1-5
v_gene: TRBV2
CDR3nt: TGTGCCAGCAGTGAAGTTGATAAGTCAGGACAGTGGACTTTT
CDR3aa: CASSEVDKSGQWTF

d_gene: -
abundance: few
j_gene: TRBJ1-6
v_gene: TRBV30
CDR3nt: TGTGCCTGGTGTGCCGGAGGACGGATAAATTCACCCCTCCACTTT
CDR3aa: CAWCAGGRINSPLHF

d_gene: TRBD2
abundance: few
j_gene: TRBJ2-3
v_gene: TRBV20-1
CDR3nt: TGCAGTGCTAGCCTAGCGGGAGTCACAGATACGCAGTATTTT
CDR3aa: CSASLAGVTDTQYF

d_gene: -
abundance: -
j_gene: TRBJ1-2
v_gene: TRBV6-4
CDR3nt: TGTGCCAGCATCGACAGGTCCCGCTATGGCTACACCTTC
CDR3aa: CASIDRSRYGYTF

d_gene: TRBD1
abundance: -
j_gene: TRBJ2-7
v_gene: TRBV29-1
CDR3nt: TGCAGCGTTGTGGGGGATGGGGCAGGGGGCGAGCAGTACTTC
CDR3aa: CSVVGDGAGGEQYF

d_gene: -
abundance: many
j_gene: TRBJ1-3
v_gene: TRBV2
CDR3nt: TGTGCCAGCGAGTGGCCGGGTAGGGGAAACACCATATATTTT
CDR3aa: CASEWPGRGNTIYF

d_gene: -
abundance: many
j_gene: TRBJ1-2
v_gene: TRBV30
CDR3nt: TGTGCCTGGAAGGGAGTGGCCCGGGAGGACTATGGCTACACCTTC
CDR3aa: CAWKGVAREDYGYTF

d_gene: TRBD2
abundance: many
j_gene: TRBJ2-5
v_gene: TRBV20-1
CDR3nt: TGCAGTGCCTATAGCGGGGCTCAAGAGACCCAGTACTTC
CDR3aa: CSAYSGAQETQYF

d_gene: -
abundance: once
j_gene: TRBJ2-1
v_gene: TRBV6-2/TRBV6-3
CDR3nt: TGTGCCAGCAGTTGGTGGCGGCCTTACAATGAGCAGTTCTTC
CDR3aa: CASSWWRPYNEQFF

d_gene: -
abundance: few
j_gene: TRBJ2-3
v_gene: TRBV20-1
CDR3nt: TGCAGTGCCCAGACAGTGTCTAGCACAGATACGCAGTATTTT
CDR3aa: CSAQTVSSTDTQYF

d_gene: -
abundance: many
j_gene: TRBJ1-1
v_gene: TRBV20-1
CDR3nt: TGCAGTGCTAGAGAGGACTCTGAAGCTTTCTTT
CDR3aa: CSAREDSEAFF

d_gene: -
abundance: many
j_gene: TRBJ1-5
v_gene: TRBV28
CDR3nt: TGTGCCAGCAGTGCAGGACAGACCAATCAGCCCCAGCATTTT
CDR3aa: CASSAGQTNQPQHF

d_gene: TRBD2
abundance: -
j_gene: TRBJ2-7
v_gene: TRBV10-2
CDR3nt: TGCGCCAGCTCTAGCGGGTTTTCCTACGAGCAGTACTTC
CDR3aa: CASSSGFSYEQYF

d_gene: -
abundance: -
j_gene: TRBJ2-5
v_gene: TRBV6-5
CDR3nt: TGTGCCAGCAGTTACCCAGGAGAGTCGGCCCAGCACTTC
CDR3aa: CASSYPGESAQHF

d_gene: TRBD2
abundance: many
j_gene: TRBJ2-7
v_gene: TRBV11-2
CDR3nt: TGTGCCAGCAAACAAGATGTGGGGGGGGTCTACGAGCAGTACTTC
CDR3aa: CASKQDVGGVYEQYF

d_gene: TRBD2
abundance: few
j_gene: TRBJ2-7
v_gene: TRBV2
CDR3nt: TGTGCCAGCAGTGTGGGACTAGCGGGAGCCTACGAGCAGTACTTC
CDR3aa: CASSVGLAGAYEQYF

d_gene: TRBD2
abundance: few
j_gene: TRBJ2-7
v_gene: TRBV12-3/TRBV12-4
CDR3nt: TGTGCCAGCAGTTTCAGCGGGAGTCCCCGGGAGGAGCAGTACTTC
CDR3aa: CASSFSGSPREEQYF

d_gene: TRBD1
abundance: few
j_gene: TRBJ2-7
v_gene: TRBV27
CDR3nt: TGTGCCAGCAGTTTATATTTGGGACAGGGGTGGGAGCAGTACTTC
CDR3aa: CASSLYLGQGWEQYF

d_gene: -
abundance: -
j_gene: TRBJ1-4
v_gene: TRBV9
CDR3nt: TGTGCCAGCAGCGAATCAGTTTCAACTAATGAAAAACTGTTTTTT
CDR3aa: CASSESVSTNEKLFF

d_gene: TRBD2
abundance: few
j_gene: TRBJ2-1
v_gene: TRBV2
CDR3nt: TGTGCCAGCAGTGAAGGGGCCGGCGGGAGCTCCTACAATGAGCAGTTCTTC
CDR3aa: CASSEGAGGSSYNEQFF

d_gene: -
abundance: few
j_gene: TRBJ1-4
v_gene: TRBV6-2/TRBV6-3
CDR3nt: TGTGCCAGCGGTAGACCGCCGGGGGAAAAACTGTTTTTT
CDR3aa: CASGRPPGEKLFF

d_gene: -
abundance: few
j_gene: TRBJ2-1
v_gene: TRBV5-8
CDR3nt: TGTGCCAGCAGCTTGGGGAGTGAGCAGTTCTTC
CDR3aa: CASSLGSEQFF

d_gene: TRBD2
abundance: many
j_gene: TRBJ2-5
v_gene: TRBV12-3/TRBV12-4
CDR3nt: TGTGCCAGCAGTTCCTCGGGACTAGCGATTCAAGAGACCCAGTACTTC
CDR3aa: CASSSSGLAIQETQYF

d_gene: -
abundance: -
j_gene: TRBJ1-5
v_gene: TRBV6-1
CDR3nt: TGTGCCAGCAGTATCCAGGCGAGCAGCAATCAGCCCCAGCATTTT
CDR3aa: CASSIQASSNQPQHF

d_gene: TRBD1
abundance: once
j_gene: TRBJ1-2
v_gene: TRBV9
CDR3nt: TGTGCCAGCAGCGTAGAGGAGGGGGCGCTTGGTGGCTACACCTTC
CDR3aa: CASSVEEGALGGYTF

d_gene: -
abundance: many
j_gene: TRBJ1-5
v_gene: TRBV12-3/TRBV12-4
CDR3nt: TGTGCCAGCAGTTCAAACAGGGATCAGCCCCAGCATTTT
CDR3aa: CASSSNRDQPQHF

d_gene: -
abundance: -
j_gene: TRBJ2-2
v_gene: TRBV20-1
CDR3nt: TGCAGTGCCGGCCGTGCGGGATCGAACACCGGGGAGCTGTTTTTT
CDR3aa: CSAGRAGSNTGELFF

d_gene: TRBD1
abundance: many
j_gene: TRBJ2-5
v_gene: TRBV12-3/TRBV12-4
CDR3nt: TGTGCCAGCAGTCCCCAGGGACAGATACAAGAGACCCAGTACTTC
CDR3aa: CASSPQGQIQETQYF

d_gene: -
abundance: -
j_gene: TRBJ1-3
v_gene: TRBV5-5
CDR3nt: TGTGCCAGCAGGGCAGCTCTCTCTGGAAACACCATATATTTT
CDR3aa: CASRAALSGNTIYF

d_gene: -
abundance: -
j_gene: TRBJ1-2
v_gene: TRBV29-1
CDR3nt: TGCAGCGCGCGGGACCTTCGGGGGTCCGCCTTC
CDR3aa: CSARDLRGSAF

d_gene: TRBD2
abundance: many
j_gene: TRBJ2-7
v_gene: TRBV12-3/TRBV12-4
CDR3nt: TGTGCCAGCAGCCCCGCCGGGACTAGAGTTAACGAGCAGTACTTC
CDR3aa: CASSPAGTRVNEQYF

d_gene: -
abundance: -
j_gene: TRBJ1-1
v_gene: TRBV19
CDR3nt: TGTGCCAGTAGTATAAGTCGGGGGGCTGAAGCTTTCTTT
CDR3aa: CASSISRGAEAFF

d_gene: -
abundance: few
j_gene: TRBJ1-4
v_gene: TRBV6-5
CDR3nt: TGTGCCAGCAGTTACTCCGCAAGGGGGGGACATAATGAAAAACTGTTTTTT
CDR3aa: CASSYSARGGHNEKLFF

d_gene: TRBD2
abundance: once
j_gene: TRBJ2-2
v_gene: TRBV20-1
CDR3nt: TGCAGTGCTGGAGATCTAGGTCTAGCGGGAGCCGGGGAGCTGTTTTTT
CDR3aa: CSAGDLGLAGAGELFF

d_gene: -
abundance: many
j_gene: TRBJ1-5
v_gene: TRBV3-1
CDR3nt: TGTGCCAGCAGCCAAGATCACTCAGCTCAGCCCCAGCATTTT
CDR3aa: CASSQDHSAQPQHF

d_gene: -
abundance: many
j_gene: TRBJ1-5
v_gene: TRBV20-1
CDR3nt: TGCAGTGCTGCCTCGGGGGGCGTAAATCAGCCCCAGCATTTT
CDR3aa: CSAASGGVNQPQHF

d_gene: -
abundance: -
j_gene: TRBJ2-7
v_gene: TRBV11-2
CDR3nt: TGTGCCAGCGGCGGTAGGTGGATCTCCTACGAGCAGTACTTC
CDR3aa: CASGGRWISYEQYF

d_gene: -
abundance: many
j_gene: TRBJ2-7
v_gene: TRBV3-1
CDR3nt: TGTGCCAGCAGCCAAGATAGAGGAGGAGTCCCCTACGAGCAGTACTTC
CDR3aa: CASSQDRGGVPYEQYF

d_gene: -
abundance: -
j_gene: TRBJ1-1
v_gene: TRBV4-1
CDR3nt: TGCGCCAGCAGCCAAGGAGAACAGGCTTATATGAACACTGAAGCTTTCTTT
CDR3aa: CASSQGEQAYMNTEAFF

d_gene: -
abundance: many
j_gene: TRBJ2-5
v_gene: TRBV20-1
CDR3nt: TGCAGTGCTAGTCAGTCAGGGCGCCAAGAGACCCAGTACTTC
CDR3aa: CSASQSGRQETQYF

d_gene: -
abundance: many
j_gene: TRBJ2-5
v_gene: TRBV7-2
CDR3nt: TGTGCCAGCAGCTTAGTACGGGGTTATCAAGAGACCCAGTACTTC
CDR3aa: CASSLVRGYQETQYF

d_gene: TRBD2
abundance: -
j_gene: TRBJ2-7
v_gene: TRBV27
CDR3nt: TGTGCCACTCGGATAGGGCTAGCGGTTACCTACGAGCAGTACTTC
CDR3aa: CATRIGLAVTYEQYF

d_gene: TRBD1
abundance: -
j_gene: TRBJ1-1
v_gene: TRBV6-1
CDR3nt: TGTGCCAGCAGACCTACACAGGGGAAATCAGTAGCTTTCTTT
CDR3aa: CASRPTQGKSVAFF

d_gene: -
abundance: few
j_gene: TRBJ2-4
v_gene: TRBV20-1
CDR3nt: TGCAGTGCCCCCCCGGGGGCCTCCAAAAACATTCAGTACTTC
CDR3aa: CSAPPGASKNIQYF

d_gene: -
abundance: -
j_gene: TRBJ1-2
v_gene: TRBV5-1
CDR3nt: TGCGCCAGCAGCTTGGGACTGACAGGATTCGCTAACTGTGGCTACACCTTC
CDR3aa: CASSLGLTGFANCGYTF

d_gene: -
abundance: -
j_gene: TRBJ1-1
v_gene: TRBV20-1
CDR3nt: TGCAGTGCTAGAGACAGGTCTAGGTTGTTAGCTTTCTTT
CDR3aa: CSARDRSRLLAFF